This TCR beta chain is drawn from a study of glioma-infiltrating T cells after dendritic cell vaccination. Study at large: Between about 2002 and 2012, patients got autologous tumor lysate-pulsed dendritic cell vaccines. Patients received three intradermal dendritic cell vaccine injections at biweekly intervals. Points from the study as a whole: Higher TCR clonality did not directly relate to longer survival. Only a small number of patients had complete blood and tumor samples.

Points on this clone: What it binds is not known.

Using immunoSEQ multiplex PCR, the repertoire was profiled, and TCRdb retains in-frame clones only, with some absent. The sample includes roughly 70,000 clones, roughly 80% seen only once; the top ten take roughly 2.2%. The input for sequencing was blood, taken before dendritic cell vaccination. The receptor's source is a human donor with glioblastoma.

The CDR3 DNA is TGTGCCAGCATTCCACCCCGGAGCTCCTACGAGCAGTACTTC. Protein sequence: CASIPPRSSYEQYF. The chain links TRBV6-1 to TRBJ2-7; no clear D. Germline V gene data show CDR1 as MNHNS and CDR2 as SASEGT. The V and J ends lost 7 bases and 0 bases respectively, with 13 bases between them. The CDR3 consists of 14 residues.